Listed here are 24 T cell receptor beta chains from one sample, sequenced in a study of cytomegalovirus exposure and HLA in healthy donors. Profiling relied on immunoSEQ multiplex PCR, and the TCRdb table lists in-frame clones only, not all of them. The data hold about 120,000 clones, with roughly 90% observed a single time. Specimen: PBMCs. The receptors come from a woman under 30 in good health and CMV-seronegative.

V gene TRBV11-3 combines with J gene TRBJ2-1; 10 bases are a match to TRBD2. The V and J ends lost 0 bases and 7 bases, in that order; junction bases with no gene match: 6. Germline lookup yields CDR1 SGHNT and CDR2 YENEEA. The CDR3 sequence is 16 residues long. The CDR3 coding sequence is TGTGCCAGCAGCTTAGAGGTGAGCGGGAGGGCGAATGAGCAGTTCTTC. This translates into CASSLEVSGRANEQFF.

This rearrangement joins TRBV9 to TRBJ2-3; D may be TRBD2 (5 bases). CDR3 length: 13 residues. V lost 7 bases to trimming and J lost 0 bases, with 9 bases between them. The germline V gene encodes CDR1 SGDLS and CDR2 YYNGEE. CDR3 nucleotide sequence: TGTGCCAGCGGGCCGGGAAGCACAGATACGCAGTATTTT. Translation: CASGPGSTDTQYF.

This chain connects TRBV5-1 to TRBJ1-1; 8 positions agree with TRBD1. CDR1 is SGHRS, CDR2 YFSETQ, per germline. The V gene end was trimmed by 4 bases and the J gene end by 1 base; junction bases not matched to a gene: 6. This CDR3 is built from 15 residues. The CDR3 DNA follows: TGCGCCAGCAGCAGACAACAGGGGGAGAACACTGAAGCTTTCTTT. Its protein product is CASSRQQGENTEAFF.

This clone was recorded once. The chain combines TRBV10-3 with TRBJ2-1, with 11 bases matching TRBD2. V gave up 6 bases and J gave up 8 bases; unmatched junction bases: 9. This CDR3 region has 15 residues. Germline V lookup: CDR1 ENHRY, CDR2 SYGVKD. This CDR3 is CAISGTSGSNDEQFF. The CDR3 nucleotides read TGTGCCATCAGCGGTACTAGCGGGAGTAACGATGAGCAGTTCTTC.

The DNA of the CDR3 is TGCGCCAGCAGCACAGGGACAAACTACGAGCAGTACTTC. Residues: CASSTGTNYEQYF. The gene calls are TRBV5-1 and TRBJ2-7, with TRBD1 as a possible D gene (6 bases). The CDR3 covers 13 residues. Trimming removed 4 bases from V and 3 bases from J, with 11 bases in between. Germline-derived CDR1 and CDR2 are SGHRS and YFSETQ.

CDR3 in DNA: TGCGCCAGCAGCTCAGGGATTTACACAGATACGCAGTATTTT. Protein sequence: CASSSGIYTDTQYF. The rearrangement uses TRBV5-1 and TRBJ2-3; possible D gene TRBD1, 5 bases. This CDR3 has 14 residues. The V and J ends lost 3 bases and 2 bases respectively, with 10 bases between them. CDR1 SGHRS and CDR2 YFSETQ come from the germline V gene. Combining the CDR3 with reference TRBV5-1 and TRBJ2-3 gives the whole variable domain KAGVTQTPRYLIKTRGQQVTLSCSPISGHRSVSWYQQTPGQGLQFLFEYFSETQRNKGNFPGRFSGRQFSNSRSEMNVSTLELGDSALYLCASSSGIYTDTQYFGPGTRLTVL.

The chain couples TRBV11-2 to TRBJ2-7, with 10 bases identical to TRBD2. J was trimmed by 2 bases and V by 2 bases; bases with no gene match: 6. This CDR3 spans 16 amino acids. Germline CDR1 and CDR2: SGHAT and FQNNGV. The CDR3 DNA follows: TGTGCCAGCAGCTTATCAGGACTAGCGGAAACCTACGAGCAGTACTTC. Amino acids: CASSLSGLAETYEQYF.

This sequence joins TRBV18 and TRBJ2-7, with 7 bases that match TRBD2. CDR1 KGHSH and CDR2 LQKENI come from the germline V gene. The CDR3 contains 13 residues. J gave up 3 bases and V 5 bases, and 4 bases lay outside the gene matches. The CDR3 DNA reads TGTGCCAGCTCAACCGGGGGGAGCTACGAGCAGTACTTC. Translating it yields CASSTGGSYEQYF.

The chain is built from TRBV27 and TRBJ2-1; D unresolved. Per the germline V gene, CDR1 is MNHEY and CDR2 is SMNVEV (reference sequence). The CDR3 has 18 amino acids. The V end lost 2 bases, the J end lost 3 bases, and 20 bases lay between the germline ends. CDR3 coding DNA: TGTGCCAGCAGTTTAAGGCAGGCGTTAAACCAGAACTACAATGAGCAGTTCTTC. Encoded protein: CASSLRQALNQNYNEQFF.

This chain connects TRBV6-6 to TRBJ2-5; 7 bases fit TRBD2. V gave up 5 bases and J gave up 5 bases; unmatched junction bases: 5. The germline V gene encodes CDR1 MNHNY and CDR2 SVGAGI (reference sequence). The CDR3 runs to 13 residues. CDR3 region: CASSLLAAETQYF. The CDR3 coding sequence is TGTGCCAGCAGTCTCCTAGCGGCCGAGACCCAGTACTTC.

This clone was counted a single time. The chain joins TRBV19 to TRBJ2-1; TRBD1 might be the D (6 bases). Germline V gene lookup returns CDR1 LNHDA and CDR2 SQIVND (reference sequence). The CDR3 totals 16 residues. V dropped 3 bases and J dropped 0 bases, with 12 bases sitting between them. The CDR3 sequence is CASSIMGHYSYNEQFF. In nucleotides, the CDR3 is TGTGCCAGTAGTATCATGGGACACTACTCCTACAATGAGCAGTTCTTC.

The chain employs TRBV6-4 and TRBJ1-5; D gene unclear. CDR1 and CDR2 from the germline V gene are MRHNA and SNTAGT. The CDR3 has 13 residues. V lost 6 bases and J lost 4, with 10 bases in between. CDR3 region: CASSIGSNQPQHF. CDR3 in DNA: TGTGCCAGCAGCATCGGGTCTAATCAGCCCCAGCATTTT.

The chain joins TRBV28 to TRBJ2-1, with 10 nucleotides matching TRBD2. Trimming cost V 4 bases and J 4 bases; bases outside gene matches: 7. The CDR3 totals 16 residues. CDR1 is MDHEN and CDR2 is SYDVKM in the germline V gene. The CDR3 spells CASSSLRTSGYNEQFF. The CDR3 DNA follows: TGTGCCAGCAGTTCTCTTCGGACTAGCGGTTACAATGAGCAGTTCTTC.

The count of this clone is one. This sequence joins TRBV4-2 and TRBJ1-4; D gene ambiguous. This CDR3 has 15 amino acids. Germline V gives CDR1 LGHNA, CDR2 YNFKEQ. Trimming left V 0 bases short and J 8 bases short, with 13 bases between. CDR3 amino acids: CASSQDGRSGEKLFF. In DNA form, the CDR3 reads TGTGCCAGCAGCCAAGACGGAAGGTCCGGGGAAAAACTGTTTTTT.

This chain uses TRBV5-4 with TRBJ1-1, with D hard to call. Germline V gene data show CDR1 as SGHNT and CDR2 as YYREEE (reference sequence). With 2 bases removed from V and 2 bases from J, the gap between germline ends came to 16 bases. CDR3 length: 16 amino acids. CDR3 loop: CASSLTGFGYNTEAFF. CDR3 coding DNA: TGTGCCAGCAGCTTAACGGGGTTCGGGTACAACACTGAAGCTTTCTTT.

The CDR3 loop is CASSSIAGGGETQYF. CDR3 DNA sequence: TGCGCCAGCAGCTCAATAGCGGGAGGGGGAGAGACCCAGTACTTC. This chain joins TRBV5-1 and TRBJ2-5, with 11 bases aligning to TRBD2. Germline CDR1 and CDR2: SGHRS and YFSETQ. The CDR3 is made up of 15 amino acids. Trimming took 3 bases from V and 4 from J; bases not matched to a gene: 5. Full variable domain (rest looked up from reference TRBV5-1 and TRBJ2-5): KAGVTQTPRYLIKTRGQQVTLSCSPISGHRSVSWYQQTPGQGLQFLFEYFSETQRNKGNFPGRFSGRQFSNSRSEMNVSTLELGDSALYLCASSSIAGGGETQYFGPGTRLLVL.

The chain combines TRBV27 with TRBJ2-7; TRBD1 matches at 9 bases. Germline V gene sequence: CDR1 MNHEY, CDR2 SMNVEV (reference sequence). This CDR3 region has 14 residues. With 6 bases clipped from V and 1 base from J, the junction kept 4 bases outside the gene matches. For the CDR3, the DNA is TGTGCCAGCAGCAACAGGGGGCCTTCCTACGAGCAGTACTTC. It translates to CASSNRGPSYEQYF.

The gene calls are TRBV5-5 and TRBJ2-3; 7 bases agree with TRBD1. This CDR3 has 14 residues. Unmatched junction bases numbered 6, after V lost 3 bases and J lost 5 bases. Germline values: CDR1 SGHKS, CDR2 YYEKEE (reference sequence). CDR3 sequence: CASSSDRAGDTQYF. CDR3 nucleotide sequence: TGTGCCAGCAGCTCTGACAGGGCGGGAGATACGCAGTATTTT.

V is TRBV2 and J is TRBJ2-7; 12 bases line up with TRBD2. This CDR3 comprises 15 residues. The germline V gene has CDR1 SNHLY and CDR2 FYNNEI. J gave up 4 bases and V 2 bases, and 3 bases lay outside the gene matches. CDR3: CASSELAGGPYEQYF. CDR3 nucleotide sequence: TGTGCCAGCAGTGAACTAGCGGGAGGGCCGTACGAGCAGTACTTC.

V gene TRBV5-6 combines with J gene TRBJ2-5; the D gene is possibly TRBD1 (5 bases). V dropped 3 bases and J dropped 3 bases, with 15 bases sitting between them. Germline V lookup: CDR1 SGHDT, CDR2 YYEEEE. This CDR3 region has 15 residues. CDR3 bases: TGTGCCAGCAGCTCCCCCTTTGACAGAAAAGAGACCCAGTACTTC. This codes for CASSSPFDRKETQYF.

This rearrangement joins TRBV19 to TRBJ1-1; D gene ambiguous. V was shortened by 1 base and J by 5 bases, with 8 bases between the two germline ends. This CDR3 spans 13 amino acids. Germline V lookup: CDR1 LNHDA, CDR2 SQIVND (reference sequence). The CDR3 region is CASSIGDITEAFF. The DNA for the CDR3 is TGTGCCAGTAGTATAGGCGACATTACTGAAGCTTTCTTT.

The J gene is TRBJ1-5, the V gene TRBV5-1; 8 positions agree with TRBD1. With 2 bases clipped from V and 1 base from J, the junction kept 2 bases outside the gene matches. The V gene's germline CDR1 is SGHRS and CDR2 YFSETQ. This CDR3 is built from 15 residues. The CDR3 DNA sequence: TGCGCCAGCAGCTTTCAGGGGGCGAGCAATCAGCCCCAGCATTTT. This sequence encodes CASSFQGASNQPQHF.

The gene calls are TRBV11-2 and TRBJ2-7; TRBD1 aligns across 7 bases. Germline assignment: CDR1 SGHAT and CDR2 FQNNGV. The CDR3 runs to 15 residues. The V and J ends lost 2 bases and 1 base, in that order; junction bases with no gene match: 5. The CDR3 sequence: CASSLSGDRSYEQYF. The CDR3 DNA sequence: TGTGCCAGCAGCTTATCCGGGGACAGATCCTACGAGCAGTACTTC.

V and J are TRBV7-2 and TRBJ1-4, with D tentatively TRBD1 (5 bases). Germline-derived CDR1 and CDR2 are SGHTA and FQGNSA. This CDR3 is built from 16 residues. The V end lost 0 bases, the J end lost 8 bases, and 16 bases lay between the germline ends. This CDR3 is CASSLASRTSKEKLFF. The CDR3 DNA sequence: TGTGCCAGCAGCTTAGCGAGCCGGACATCCAAGGAAAAACTGTTTTTT.